The clone carrying this T cell receptor (beta chain) came up once. Its antigen is not known. The data were produced by immunoSEQ multiplex PCR, yet TCRdb's version contains in-frame clones alone and is incomplete. In the table there are roughly 120,000 clones, about 85% of which are singletons. The data originate from a study of T cell responses to AZD1222 COVID-19 vaccine. Whole-study findings and limits: It should be noted that donors were predominantly white British and more often female, and clonal diversity was possibly underestimated.

The clonotype originates from an adult in good health. The source was peripheral blood, collected on day 0 of AZD1222 vaccination.

The CDR3 DNA follows: TGTGCCTGGGGGGACAGTCCGGGCACTGGAAACACCATATATTTT. The encoded protein is CAWGDSPGTGNTIYF. This rearrangement joins TRBV30 to TRBJ1-3; 7 nucleotides align to TRBD1. The CDR3 is 15 amino acids. With V trimmed by 5 bases and J by 2 bases, 9 bases remained unmatched. Germline assignment: CDR1 GTSNPN and CDR2 SVGIG (reference sequence).